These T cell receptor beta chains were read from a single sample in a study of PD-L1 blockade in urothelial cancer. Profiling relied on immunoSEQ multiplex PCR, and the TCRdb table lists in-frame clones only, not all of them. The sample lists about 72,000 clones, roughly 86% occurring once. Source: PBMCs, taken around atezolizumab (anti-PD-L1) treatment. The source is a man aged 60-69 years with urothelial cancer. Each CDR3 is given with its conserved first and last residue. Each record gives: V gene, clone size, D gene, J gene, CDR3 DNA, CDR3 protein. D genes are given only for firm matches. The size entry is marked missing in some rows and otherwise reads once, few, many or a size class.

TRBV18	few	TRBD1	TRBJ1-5	TGTGCCAGCTCACGGGACAGGGAACAGCCCCAGCATTTT	CASSRDREQPQHF
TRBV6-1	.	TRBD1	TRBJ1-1	TGTGCCAGCAGTAGACAGGGGGCCGGGAGCACTGAAGCTTTCTTT	CASSRQGAGSTEAFF
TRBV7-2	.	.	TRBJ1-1	TGTGCCAGCAGCTTAAATCTCGGGAGCACTGAAGCTTTCTTT	CASSLNLGSTEAFF
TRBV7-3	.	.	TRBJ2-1	TGTGCCAGCAGCTTAAAGGCGGGCAGCAATGAGCAGTTCTTC	CASSLKAGSNEQFF
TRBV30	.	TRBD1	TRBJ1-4	TGTGCCTGGACCAGGGGGTTAGCTAATGAAAAACTGTTTTTT	CAWTRGLANEKLFF
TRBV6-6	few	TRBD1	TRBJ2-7	TGTGCCAGCATACACGCCCGGGACAGGGGGGTGAGGGAGCAGTACTTC	CASIHARDRGVREQYF
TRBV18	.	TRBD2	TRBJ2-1	TGTGCCAGCTCACCCGCTAGCGGGGGGCATAATGAGCAGTTCTTC	CASSPASGGHNEQFF
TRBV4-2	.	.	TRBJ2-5	TGTGCCAGCAGCCAAGATAAACGGGGGACCCAGTACTTC	CASSQDKRGTQYF
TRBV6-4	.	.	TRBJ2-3	TGTGCCAGCAGTGAAGTTGGTGGGGGGGCCTTCACAGATACGCAGTATTTT	CASSEVGGGAFTDTQYF
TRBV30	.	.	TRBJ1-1	TGTGCCTGGAGTGTAGACAGGCGAATCACTGAAGCTTTCTTT	CAWSVDRRITEAFF
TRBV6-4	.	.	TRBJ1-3	TGTGCCAGCAGCCCCAAGGGAGACGGGTTCAACACCATATATTTT	CASSPKGDGFNTIYF
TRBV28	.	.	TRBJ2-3	TGTGCCAGCAAACCACAAACGGGACTTAACACAGATACGCAGTATTTT	CASKPQTGLNTDTQYF
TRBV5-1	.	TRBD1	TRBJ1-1	TGCGCCAGCAGCTCATGGACAGGGGGCGCATCTGAAGCTTTCTTT	CASSSWTGGASEAFF
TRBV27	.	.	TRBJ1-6	TGTGCCAGCAGTTTACGGCCAGGGTTAGGTTCACCCCTCCACTTT	CASSLRPGLGSPLHF